The T cell receptor (beta chain) under discussion was sequenced for a study of OX40 agonist ivuxolimab in advanced cancers. Background on the study: A diagnosis of hepatocellular carcinoma, melanoma, renal cell or head and neck cancer was present in dose-escalation patients.

Some clones are missing from TCRdb's copy, which holds only in-frame ones; the method was immunoSEQ multiplex PCR. The data show more than 95,000 clones, 80% to 95% seen once. V lost 10 bases, J lost 0 bases, and 12 bases lay in between. This CDR3 is built from 14 residues. From germline, CDR1 is MDHEN and CDR2 SYDVKM. The receptor was isolated from an adult with an advanced solid tumor such as melanoma, head and neck, liver or kidney cancer. The chain links TRBV28 to TRBJ1-4; possible D gene TRBD1, 6 bases. The sequencing here drew on CD4+ or CD8+ T cells sorted from blood, taken in a trial of the OX40 agonist ivuxolimab. CDR3 in amino acids: CATSGAATNEKLFF. The CDR3, as DNA: TGTGCCACCTCAGGGGCCGCAACTAATGAAAAACTGTTTTTT.